Below, 19 T cell receptor beta chains from the same sample are listed, as sequenced in a study of blood T cell repertoires in COVID-19. Sequencing was performed with immunoSEQ multiplex PCR; in TCRdb, only in-frame clones are kept and a portion is missing. This sample has over 50,000 clones, with around 80% found just once. The sample comprised peripheral blood. Receptors were obtained from a man at least 80 years old with acute or convalescent COVID-19.

The rearrangement joins TRBV4-1 to TRBJ2-1; no clear D. Germline-derived CDR1 and CDR2 are MGHRA and YSYEKL. The CDR3 covers 14 residues. The ends were cut back, 1 base at V and 7 bases at J, with 11 bases in the middle. CDR3 in amino acids: CASSQVVARNEQFF. CDR3 DNA: TGCGCCAGCAGCCAAGTAGTAGCTAGGAATGAGCAGTTCTTC.

A few counts support this clone. The chain carries TRBV4-2 and TRBJ2-5; TRBD1 matches at 7 bases. CDR1 is LGHNA and CDR2 is YNFKEQ in the germline V gene. The CDR3 loop spans 16 amino acids. The V segment lost 4 bases and the J segment 2 bases; nucleotides outside the gene matches: 10. CDR3 DNA: TGTGCCAGCAGCCTAGACCCGCAGGGACAGCAAGAGACCCAGTACTTC. Protein product: CASSLDPQGQQETQYF.

This clone is a singleton in its sample. This sequence joins TRBV6-5 and TRBJ1-5; 8 bases fit TRBD1. Trimming at V came to 8 bases and at J to 0 bases, leaving 0 bases not matched to a gene. Germline V CDR1 and CDR2: MNHEY, SVGAGI. The CDR3 spans 13 residues. CDR3 DNA sequence: TGTGCCAGCGACAGGGGTAGCAATCAGCCCCAGCATTTT. Encoded protein: CASDRGSNQPQHF.

The chain carries TRBV6-2 or TRBV6-3 and TRBJ2-7; TRBD2 matches at 7 bases. CDR3 length: 16 residues. Germline-derived CDR1 and CDR2 are MNHEY and SVGEGT. V lost 6 bases and J lost 6; bases outside the gene matches: 17. The CDR3 protein is CASSSLLQRGLGEQYF. As DNA, the CDR3 is TGTGCCAGCAGCTCCCTCCTCCAGCGGGGCTTGGGCGAGCAGTACTTC.

The J gene is TRBJ2-2, the V gene TRBV7-2; 7 nucleotides agree with TRBD2. V was clipped by 2 bases and J by 6 bases; unmatched bases: 6. Germline CDR1 reads SGHTA; CDR2 reads FQGNSA. This CDR3 region has 15 residues. As DNA, the CDR3 is TGTGCCAGCAGCTTACCGGGAGGAGGGGCCGGGGAGCTGTTTTTT. This translates into CASSLPGGGAGELFF.

V is TRBV30 and J is TRBJ1-1; D ambiguous. The CDR3 runs to 15 residues. V lost 2 bases and J lost 2, with 15 bases in between. The germline gives CDR1 GTSNPN, CDR2 SVGIG (reference sequence). CDR3 loop: CAWSKFSVLNTEAFF. The DNA for the CDR3 is TGTGCCTGGAGTAAATTCTCCGTATTAAACACTGAAGCTTTCTTT.

J is TRBJ2-7 and V is TRBV7-2, with 9 bases that match TRBD1. The CDR3 has 15 residues. The germline V gene encodes CDR1 SGHTA and CDR2 FQGNSA. V was clipped by 0 bases and J by 4 bases; unmatched bases: 4. The CDR3 bases are TGTGCCAGCAGCTTAGCAGGACAGGGGAGGTACGAGCAGTACTTC. Translating gives CASSLAGQGRYEQYF. The full variable domain, completed using reference TRBV7-2 and TRBJ2-7, is GAGVSQSPSNKVTEKGKDVELRCDPISGHTALYWYRQSLGQGLEFLIYFQGNSAPDKSGLPSDRFSAERTGGSVSTLTIQRTQQEDSAVYLCASSLAGQGRYEQYFGPGTRLTVT.

This chain joins TRBV7-9 and TRBJ1-1; D possibly corresponds to TRBD1 (6 bases). V was trimmed by 5 bases and J by 0 bases, leaving 10 bases between them. This CDR3 region has 14 residues. Germline CDR1 is SEHNR and CDR2 is FQNEAQ (reference sequence). The CDR3 nucleotides read TGTGCCAGCAGCATAGACAGGCTGAACACTGAAGCTTTCTTT. This encodes CASSIDRLNTEAFF.

This clone was observed a handful of times. This rearrangement joins TRBV18 to TRBJ2-1, with 7 bases identical to TRBD2. The V gene end was trimmed by 6 bases and the J gene end by 7 bases; junction bases not matched to a gene: 15. CDR1 and CDR2 (germline): KGHSH, LQKENI. The CDR3 runs 16 residues. CDR3 in amino acids: CASSASGLEMINEQFF. The CDR3 DNA reads as TGTGCCAGCTCCGCTAGCGGACTAGAGATGATAAATGAGCAGTTCTTC.

The J gene is TRBJ1-2, the V gene TRBV24-1, with 7 bases fitting TRBD1. This CDR3 has 14 amino acids. Germline CDR1 KGHDR, CDR2 SFDVKD. With V trimmed by 4 bases and J by 2 bases, 3 bases remained unmatched. As DNA, the CDR3 is TGTGCCACCAGTGACCAACAGGGGAACTATGGCTACACCTTC. This gives the protein CATSDQQGNYGYTF.

The chain is built from TRBV5-1 and TRBJ1-4; the match to TRBD1 covers 9 bases. The CDR3 is 17 residues long. CDR1 is SGHRS, CDR2 YFSETQ, per germline. V was pared by 0 bases and J by 2 bases, with 5 bases of the junction left unmatched. The CDR3 region is CASSLVAQGATNEKLFF. The CDR3 nucleotides read TGCGCCAGCAGCTTGGTGGCACAGGGGGCTACTAATGAAAAACTGTTTTTT.

The rearrangement uses TRBV11-2 and TRBJ2-3, with D perhaps matching TRBD2 (5 bases). Germline V gives CDR1 SGHAT, CDR2 FQNNGV. V lost 4 bases to trimming and J lost 2 bases, with 10 bases between them. The CDR3 is made up of 14 amino acids. The CDR3 is CASSSHGLTDTQYF. DNA for the CDR3: TGTGCCAGCAGCTCACACGGACTCACAGATACGCAGTATTTT.

In its sample, this clone was seen many times. The DNA for the CDR3 is TGTGCCAGCACCCGACAGGGACATTTCTCACCCCTCCACTTT. Translation gives CASTRQGHFSPLHF. The genes are TRBV7-2 and TRBJ1-6; 7 nucleotides match TRBD1. This CDR3 region has 14 residues. The V gene end was trimmed by 7 bases and the J gene end by 10 bases; junction bases not matched to a gene: 10. CDR1 SGHTA and CDR2 FQGNSA come from the germline V gene.

The chain carries TRBV5-4 and TRBJ1-2; D uncertain. Germline CDR1 SGHNT, CDR2 YYREEE (reference sequence). The CDR3 has 14 amino acids. The V end was cut by 4 bases, the J end by 7 bases, with 17 bases between. This CDR3 reads CASSPTSYRFGYTF. The CDR3 DNA reads TGTGCCAGCAGCCCGACAAGTTATAGATTTGGCTACACCTTC.

This sequence joins TRBV3-1 (or the pseudogene TRBV3-2) and TRBJ1-4; 7 bases map to TRBD1. The ends lost 4 bases at V and 7 bases at J; junction bases unmatched: 12. CDR3 length: 16 residues. Looked up from germline, CDR1 is LGHDT and CDR2 is YNNKEL (reference sequence). The CDR3 region is CASSPSGQDAREKLFF. The CDR3 DNA follows: TGTGCCAGCAGCCCCTCAGGACAGGACGCTCGTGAAAAACTGTTTTTT.

This chain uses TRBV7-9 with TRBJ2-7; the match to TRBD1 covers 7 bases. V gave up 5 bases and J gave up 1 base; unmatched junction bases: 5. The germline V gene has CDR1 SEHNR and CDR2 FQNEAQ (reference sequence). The CDR3 loop spans 14 amino acids. The CDR3 sequence is CASSAQGLSYEQYF. CDR3 sequence (DNA): TGTGCCAGCAGCGCACAGGGGTTGTCCTACGAGCAGTACTTC.

This chain links TRBV11-2 with TRBJ2-7; TRBD1 matches at 9 bases. V was pared by 1 base and J by 6 bases, with 7 bases of the junction left unmatched. CDR1 is SGHAT and CDR2 is FQNNGV in the germline V gene. The CDR3 consists of 15 residues. CDR3 protein: CASSLALGTGIEQYF. As DNA, the CDR3 is TGTGCCAGCAGCTTAGCCTTAGGGACAGGGATCGAGCAGTACTTC.

This clone was picked up a small number of times. The chain recombines TRBV30 with TRBJ2-7; unclear D gene. V gave up 3 bases and J gave up 2 bases, with 5 bases separating them. Germline assignment: CDR1 GTSNPN and CDR2 SVGIG (reference sequence). The length of the CDR3 is 11 residues. CDR3 DNA: TGTGCCTGGAGCCCTGCCTACGAGCAGTACTTC. It encodes CAWSPAYEQYF. Filled out from reference TRBV30 and TRBJ2-7, the complete variable domain reads SQTIHQWPATLVQPVGSPLSLECTVEGTSNPNLYWYRQAAGRGLQLLFYSVGIGQISSEVPQNLSASRPQDRQFILSSKKLLLSDSGFYLCAWSPAYEQYFGPGTRLTVT.

The chain is built from TRBV5-4 and TRBJ1-1, with D perhaps TRBD1 (5 bases). This CDR3 spans 13 amino acids. V was clipped by 4 bases and J by 0 bases, with 7 bases between them. Looked up from germline, CDR1 is SGHNT and CDR2 is YYREEE (reference sequence). The CDR3 sequence: CASSETVNTEAFF. The CDR3 region has the DNA TGTGCCAGCAGCGAGACAGTGAACACTGAAGCTTTCTTT. The complete variable domain, with remaining parts taken from reference TRBV5-4 and TRBJ1-1, reads ETGVTQSPTHLIKTRGQQVTLRCSSQSGHNTVSWYQQALGQGPQFIFQYYREEENGRGNFPPRFSGLQFPNYSSELNVNALELDDSALYLCASSETVNTEAFFGQGTRLTVV.